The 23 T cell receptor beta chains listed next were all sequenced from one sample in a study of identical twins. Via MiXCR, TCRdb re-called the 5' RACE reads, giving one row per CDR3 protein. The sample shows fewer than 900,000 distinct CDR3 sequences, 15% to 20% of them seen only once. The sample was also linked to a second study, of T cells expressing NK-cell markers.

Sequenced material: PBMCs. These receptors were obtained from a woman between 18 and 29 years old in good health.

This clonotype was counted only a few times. The CDR3, as DNA: TGTGCCAGCAGCTTGTGGGCAGGGGTGGATGAGCAGTTCTTC. Amino acid sequence: CASSLWAGVDEQFF. The chain couples TRBV5-5 to TRBJ2-1; D perhaps matches TRBD1 (6 bases). The CDR3 totals 14 residues. Germline V gene lookup returns CDR1 SGHKS and CDR2 YYEKEE (reference sequence). V was shortened by 1 base and J by 8 bases, with 13 bases between the two germline ends.

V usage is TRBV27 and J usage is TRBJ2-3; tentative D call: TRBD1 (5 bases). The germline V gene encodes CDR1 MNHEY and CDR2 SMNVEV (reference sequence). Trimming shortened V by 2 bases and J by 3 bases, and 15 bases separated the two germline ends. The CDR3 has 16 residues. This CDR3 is CASSLRGGARTDTQYF. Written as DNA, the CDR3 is TGTGCCAGCAGTTTAAGGGGTGGGGCCCGGACAGATACGCAGTATTTT.

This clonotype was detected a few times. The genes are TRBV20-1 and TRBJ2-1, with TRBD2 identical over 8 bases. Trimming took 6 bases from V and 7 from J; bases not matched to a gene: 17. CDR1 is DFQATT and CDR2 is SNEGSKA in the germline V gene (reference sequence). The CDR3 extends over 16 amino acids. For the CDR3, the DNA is TGCAGTGCGGAGACCGGCGGCGGGGGGTTTTTAAATGAGCAGTTCTTC. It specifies CSAETGGGGFLNEQFF.

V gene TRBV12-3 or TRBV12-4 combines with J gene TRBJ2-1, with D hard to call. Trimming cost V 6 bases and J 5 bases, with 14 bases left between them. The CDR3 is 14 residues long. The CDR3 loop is CASRLGFAHNEQFF. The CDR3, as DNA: TGTGCCAGCAGGCTAGGTTTCGCCCACAATGAGCAGTTCTTC.

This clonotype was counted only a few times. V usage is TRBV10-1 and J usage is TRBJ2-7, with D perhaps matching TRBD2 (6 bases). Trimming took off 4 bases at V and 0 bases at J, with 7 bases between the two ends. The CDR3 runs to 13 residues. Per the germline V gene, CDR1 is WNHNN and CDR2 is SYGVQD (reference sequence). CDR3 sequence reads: CASSARDSYEQYF. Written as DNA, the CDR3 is TGCGCCAGCAGTGCGCGGGACTCCTACGAGCAGTACTTC.

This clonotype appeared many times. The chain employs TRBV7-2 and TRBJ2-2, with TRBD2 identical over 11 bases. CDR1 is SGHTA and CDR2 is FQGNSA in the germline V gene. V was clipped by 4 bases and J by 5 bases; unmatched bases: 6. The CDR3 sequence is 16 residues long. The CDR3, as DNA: TGTGCCAGCAGCTCTCAGACTAGCGGGAATACCGGGGAGCTGTTTTTT. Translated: CASSSQTSGNTGELFF.

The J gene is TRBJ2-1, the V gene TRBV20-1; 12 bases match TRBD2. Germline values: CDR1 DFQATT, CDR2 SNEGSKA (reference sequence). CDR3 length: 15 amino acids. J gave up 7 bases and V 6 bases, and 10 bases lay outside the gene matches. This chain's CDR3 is CSAPLLAGGGNEQFF. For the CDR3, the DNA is TGCAGTGCACCCCTTCTAGCGGGAGGGGGAAATGAGCAGTTCTTC.

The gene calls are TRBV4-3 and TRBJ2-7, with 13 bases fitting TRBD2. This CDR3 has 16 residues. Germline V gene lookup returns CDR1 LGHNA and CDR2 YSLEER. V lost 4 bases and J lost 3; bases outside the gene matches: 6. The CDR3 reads CASSRELAGGGYEQYF. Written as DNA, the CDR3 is TGCGCCAGCAGCCGAGAACTAGCGGGAGGGGGCTACGAGCAGTACTTC.

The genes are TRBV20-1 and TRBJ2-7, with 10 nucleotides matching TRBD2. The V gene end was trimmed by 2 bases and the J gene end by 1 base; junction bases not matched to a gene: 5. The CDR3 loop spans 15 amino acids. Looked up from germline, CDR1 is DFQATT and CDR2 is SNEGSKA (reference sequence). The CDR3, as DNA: TGCAGTGCTAGACGACTAGCGGGTACATCCTACGAGCAGTACTTC. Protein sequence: CSARRLAGTSYEQYF.

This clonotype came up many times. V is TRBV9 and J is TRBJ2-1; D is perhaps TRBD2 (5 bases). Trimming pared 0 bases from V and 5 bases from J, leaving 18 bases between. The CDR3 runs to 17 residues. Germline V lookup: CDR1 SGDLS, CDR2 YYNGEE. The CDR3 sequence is CASSVELGGHLNNEQFF. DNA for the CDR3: TGTGCCAGCAGCGTAGAGCTGGGCGGGCATCTGAACAATGAGCAGTTCTTC.

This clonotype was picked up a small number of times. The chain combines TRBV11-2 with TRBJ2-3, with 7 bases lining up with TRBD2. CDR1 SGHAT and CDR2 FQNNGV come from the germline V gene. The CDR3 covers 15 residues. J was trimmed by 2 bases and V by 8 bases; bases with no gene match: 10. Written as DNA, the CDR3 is TGTGCCAGCGCCCCGGGGGGAACCAACACAGATACGCAGTATTTT. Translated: CASAPGGTNTDTQYF.

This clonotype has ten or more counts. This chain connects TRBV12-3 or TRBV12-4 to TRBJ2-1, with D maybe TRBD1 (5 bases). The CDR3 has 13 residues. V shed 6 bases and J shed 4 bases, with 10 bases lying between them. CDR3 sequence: CASSADSYNEQFF. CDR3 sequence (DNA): TGTGCCAGCAGCGCAGACAGTTACAATGAGCAGTTCTTC.

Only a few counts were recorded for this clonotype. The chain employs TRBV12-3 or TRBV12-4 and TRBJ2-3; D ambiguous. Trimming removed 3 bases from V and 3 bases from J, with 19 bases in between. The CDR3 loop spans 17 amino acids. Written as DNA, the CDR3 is TGTGCCAGCAGTTTTCGCGTGGTTGTGGGTAGTACAGATACGCAGTATTTT. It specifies CASSFRVVVGSTDTQYF.

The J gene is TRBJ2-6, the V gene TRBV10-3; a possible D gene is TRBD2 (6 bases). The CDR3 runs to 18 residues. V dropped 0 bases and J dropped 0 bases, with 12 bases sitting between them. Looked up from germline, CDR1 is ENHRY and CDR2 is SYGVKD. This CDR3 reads CAISESRRGSSGANVLTF. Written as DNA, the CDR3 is TGTGCCATCAGTGAGTCGAGGAGGGGCAGCTCTGGGGCCAACGTCCTGACTTTC.

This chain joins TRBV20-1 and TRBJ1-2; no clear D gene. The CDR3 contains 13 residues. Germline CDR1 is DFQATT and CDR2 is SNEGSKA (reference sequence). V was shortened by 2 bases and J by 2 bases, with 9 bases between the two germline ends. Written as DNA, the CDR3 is TGCAGTGCTAGAATCTCGTCGAACTATGGCTACACCTTC. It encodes CSARISSNYGYTF.

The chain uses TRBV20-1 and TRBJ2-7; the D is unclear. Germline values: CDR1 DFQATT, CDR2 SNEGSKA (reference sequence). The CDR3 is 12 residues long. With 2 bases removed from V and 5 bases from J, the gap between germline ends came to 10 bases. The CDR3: CSARYGAHEQYF. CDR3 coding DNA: TGCAGTGCTAGATACGGAGCCCACGAGCAGTACTTC.

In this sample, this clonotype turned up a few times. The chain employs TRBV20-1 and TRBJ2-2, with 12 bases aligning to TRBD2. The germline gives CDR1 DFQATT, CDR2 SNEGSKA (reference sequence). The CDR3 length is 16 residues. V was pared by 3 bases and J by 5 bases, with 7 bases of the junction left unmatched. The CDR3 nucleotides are TGCAGTGCTAGGGACCCTACTAGCGGGGGGACCGGGGAGCTGTTTTTT. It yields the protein CSARDPTSGGTGELFF.

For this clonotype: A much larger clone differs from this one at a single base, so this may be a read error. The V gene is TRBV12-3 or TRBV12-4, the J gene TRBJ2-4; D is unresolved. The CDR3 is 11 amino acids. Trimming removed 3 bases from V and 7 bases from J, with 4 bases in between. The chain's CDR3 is CASSFLNIQYF. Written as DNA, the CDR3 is TGTGCCAGCAGTTTCCTGAACATTCAGTACTTC.

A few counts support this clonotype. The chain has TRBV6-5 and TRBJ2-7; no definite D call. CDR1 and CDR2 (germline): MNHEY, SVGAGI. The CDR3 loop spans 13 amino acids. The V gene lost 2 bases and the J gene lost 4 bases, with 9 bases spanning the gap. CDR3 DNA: TGTGCCAGCAGTTACGGGGTAGGATACGAGCAGTACTTC. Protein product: CASSYGVGYEQYF.

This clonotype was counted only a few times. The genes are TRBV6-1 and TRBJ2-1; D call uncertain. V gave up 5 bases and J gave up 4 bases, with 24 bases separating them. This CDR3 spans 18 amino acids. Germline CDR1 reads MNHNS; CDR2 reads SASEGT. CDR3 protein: CASSLTSPTVWGYNEQFF. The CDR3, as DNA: TGTGCCAGCAGTCTGACCAGCCCGACTGTCTGGGGTTACAATGAGCAGTTCTTC.

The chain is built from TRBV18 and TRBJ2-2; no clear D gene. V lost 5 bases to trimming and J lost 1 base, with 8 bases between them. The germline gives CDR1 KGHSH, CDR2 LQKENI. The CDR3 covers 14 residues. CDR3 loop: CASSLQLNTGELFF. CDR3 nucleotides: TGTGCCAGCTCATTACAGCTGAACACCGGGGAGCTGTTTTTT.

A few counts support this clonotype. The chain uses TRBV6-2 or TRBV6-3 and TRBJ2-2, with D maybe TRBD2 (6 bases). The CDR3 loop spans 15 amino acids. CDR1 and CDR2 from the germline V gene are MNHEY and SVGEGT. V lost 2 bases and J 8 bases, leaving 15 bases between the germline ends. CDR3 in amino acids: CASSYAGTGRGELFF. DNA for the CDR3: TGTGCCAGCAGTTACGCCGGGACTGGAAGGGGGGAGCTGTTTTTT.

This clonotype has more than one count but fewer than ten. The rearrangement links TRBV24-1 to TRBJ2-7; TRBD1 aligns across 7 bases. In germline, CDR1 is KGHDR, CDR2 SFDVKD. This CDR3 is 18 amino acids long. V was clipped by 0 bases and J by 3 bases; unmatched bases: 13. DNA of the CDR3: TGTGCCACCAGTGATTTGTCCCCGATCCCGGGACAGTTCTACGAGCAGTACTTC. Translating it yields CATSDLSPIPGQFYEQYF.